This paragraph reports one T cell receptor beta chain. These data come from a study of blood T cell repertoires in COVID-19. Looking at the study overall: PBMCs, B-cell-depleted T cells, or T cells provided the cDNA or gDNA that made up the material.

In germline, CDR1 is SEHNR, CDR2 FQNEAQ (reference sequence). The CDR3 is 16 amino acids. V was cut by 5 bases and J by 1 base, with 17 bases left in between. In the authors' methods: Reference gene primer amplification gave estimated nucleated cell counts. TCRdb keeps only in-frame clones here, not all; method: immunoSEQ multiplex PCR. V and J calls and clone size are as listed in that table; D and trimming were resolved from the DNA. Here the sample spans under 65,000 clones, around nine tenths being singletons. Sequencing used peripheral blood. The clonotype originates from a woman aged 55-69 years with COVID-19, enrolled during active disease. This chain links TRBV7-9 with TRBJ1-1; no reliable D call. CDR3 nucleotides: TGTGCCAGCAGCCGGACTAGAGTTGATACGAACACTGAAGCTTTCTTT. Translated, it gives CASSRTRVDTNTEAFF.